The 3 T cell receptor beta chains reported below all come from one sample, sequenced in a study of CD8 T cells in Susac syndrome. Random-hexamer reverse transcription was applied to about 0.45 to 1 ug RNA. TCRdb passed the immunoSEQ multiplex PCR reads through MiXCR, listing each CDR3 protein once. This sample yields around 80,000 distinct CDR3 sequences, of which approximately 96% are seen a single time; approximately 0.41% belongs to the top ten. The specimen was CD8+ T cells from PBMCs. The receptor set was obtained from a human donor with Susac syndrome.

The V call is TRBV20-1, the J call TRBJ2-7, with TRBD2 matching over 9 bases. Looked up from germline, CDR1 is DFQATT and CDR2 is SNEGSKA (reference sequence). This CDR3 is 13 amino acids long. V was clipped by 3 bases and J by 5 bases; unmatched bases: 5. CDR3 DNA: TGCAGTGCTAGGGCGGGAGGGGACCACGAGCAGTACTTC. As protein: CSARAGGDHEQYF.

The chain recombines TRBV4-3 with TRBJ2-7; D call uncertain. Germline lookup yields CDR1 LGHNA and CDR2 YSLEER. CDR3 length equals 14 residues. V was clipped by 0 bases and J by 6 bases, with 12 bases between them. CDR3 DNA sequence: TGCGCCAGCAGCCAAGATTGGCAAGAAACCGAGCAGTACTTC. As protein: CASSQDWQETEQYF.

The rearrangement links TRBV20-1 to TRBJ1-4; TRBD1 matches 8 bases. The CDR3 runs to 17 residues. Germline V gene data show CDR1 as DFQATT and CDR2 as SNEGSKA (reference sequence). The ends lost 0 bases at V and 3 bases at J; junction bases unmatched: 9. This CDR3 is CSARDWADRDPNEKLFF. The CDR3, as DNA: TGCAGTGCTAGAGATTGGGCGGACAGGGACCCTAATGAAAAACTGTTTTTT.